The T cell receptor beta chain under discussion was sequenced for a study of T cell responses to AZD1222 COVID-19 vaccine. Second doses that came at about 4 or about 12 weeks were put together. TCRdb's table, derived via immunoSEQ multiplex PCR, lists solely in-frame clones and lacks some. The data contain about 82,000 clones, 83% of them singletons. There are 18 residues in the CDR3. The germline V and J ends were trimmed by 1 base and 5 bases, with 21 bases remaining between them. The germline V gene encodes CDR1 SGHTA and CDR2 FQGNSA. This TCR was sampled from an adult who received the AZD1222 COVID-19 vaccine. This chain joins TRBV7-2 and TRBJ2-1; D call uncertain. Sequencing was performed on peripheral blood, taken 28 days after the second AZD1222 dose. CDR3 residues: CASSLGPSYLYTHNEQFF. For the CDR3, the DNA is TGTGCCAGCAGCTTAGGGCCGAGCTACCTGTACACACACAATGAGCAGTTCTTC.